A selection of T cell receptor beta chains follows, all from one sample in a study of blood T cell repertoires in COVID-19. The assay was immunoSEQ multiplex PCR, and TCRdb's table has in-frame clones only and misses some. This repertoire shows fewer than 350,000 clones, more than 75% found once; its top ten account for about 2.2%. The sample comprised peripheral blood. The source of these receptors is a woman under 40 who had recovered from COVID-19. Both conserved end residues are part of each CDR3. The D gene is left open where the match is weak. Rows may omit the clone size; those that give it use once, few, many or a size class.

d_call	v_call	j_call	clone_size	cdr3_nt	cdr3_aa
.	TRBV5-4	TRBJ2-3	.	TGTGCCAGCAGCTTGGAGGGCCCATACGGGGGCACAGATACGCAGTATTTT	CASSLEGPYGGTDTQYF
.	TRBV6-5	TRBJ2-3	.	TGTGCCAGCAGGGACGAACAGGGAGCAGATACGCAGTATTTT	CASRDEQGADTQYF
TRBD1	TRBV27	TRBJ2-5	.	TGTGCCAGCAGTCACCGGGACAGGGGGAGAGAGACCCAGTACTTC	CASSHRDRGRETQYF
.	TRBV6-2/TRBV6-3	TRBJ2-1	.	TGTGCCAGCAGCCTAAATCAGGGTAATGAGCAGTTCTTC	CASSLNQGNEQFF
TRBD1	TRBV19	TRBJ1-5	.	TGTGCCAGTGAGGGGACAGGGGATCAGCCCCAGCATTTT	CASEGTGDQPQHF
.	TRBV5-1	TRBJ1-1	.	TGCGCCAGTAAAACCTGGGACATGAACACTGAAGCTTTCTTT	CASKTWDMNTEAFF
.	TRBV4-1	TRBJ1-1	.	TGCGCCAGCAGTCAAACATCGAACACTGAAGCTTTCTTT	CASSQTSNTEAFF
TRBD1	TRBV6-2/TRBV6-3	TRBJ2-1	.	TGTGCCAGCAGTTACACAGGGGCGAACATTAATGAGCAGTTCTTC	CASSYTGANINEQFF
TRBD1	TRBV3-1/TRBV3-2	TRBJ1-1	.	TGTGCCAGCAGCCATGACAGGGTAGAGGTAGCAACTGAAGCTTTCTTT	CASSHDRVEVATEAFF
TRBD1	TRBV6-5	TRBJ2-7	.	TGTGCCAGCAGTCCATTAGGACAGGCCTACGAGCAGTACTTC	CASSPLGQAYEQYF
.	TRBV9	TRBJ1-5	.	TGTGCCAGCAGCGTAACAGATAGCAATCAGCCCCAGCATTTT	CASSVTDSNQPQHF
.	TRBV15	TRBJ2-6	.	TGTGCCACCAGCAGTCTAACAGGCGGGGCCAACGTCCTGACTTTC	CATSSLTGGANVLTF
.	TRBV4-3	TRBJ2-2	.	TGCGCCAGCAGCCAAGATAGGCCGGGGGTCGGGGAGCTGTTTTTT	CASSQDRPGVGELFF
.	TRBV6-5	TRBJ1-2	.	TGTGCCAGCAGCCCCAAACAGCTTGGCTACACCTTC	CASSPKQLGYTF
.	TRBV27	TRBJ2-3	.	TGTGCCAGCAGCCAGGACATCACTACGCAGTATTTT	CASSQDITTQYF
.	TRBV6-1	TRBJ2-7	few	TGTGCCAGCAGTGAGACAGGTTCCTACGAGCAGTACTTC	CASSETGSYEQYF
TRBD1	TRBV19	TRBJ2-7	.	TGTGCCAGTAGCACCCTACCGGGACAGGGCTCCTCCTACGAGCAGTACTTC	CASSTLPGQGSSYEQYF
.	TRBV6-1	TRBJ1-2	.	TGTGCCAGCAGTGAGCGAATGGAGGGAGGGGGCTACACCTTC	CASSERMEGGGYTF
TRBD2	TRBV4-3	TRBJ2-3	.	TGCGCCAGCAGTCGGACGAGGGCTAGCGGGAGTACAGATACGCAGTATTTT	CASSRTRASGSTDTQYF
.	TRBV4-1	TRBJ2-2	.	TGCGCCAGCAGCCAAGATCAGGTCCACACCGGGGAGCTGTTTTTT	CASSQDQVHTGELFF
.	TRBV6-2/TRBV6-3	TRBJ1-1	once	TGTGCCAGCAGTCTATGGACAGAAGCTTTCTTT	CASSLWTEAFF
.	TRBV4-2	TRBJ2-5	once	TGTGCCAGCAGCCTGACACTCCAAGAGACCCAGTACTTC	CASSLTLQETQYF
TRBD1	TRBV5-6	TRBJ1-2	.	TGTGCCAGCAGCGCGGGGACAGGGGGTAATCTAAGGGGCTACACCTTC	CASSAGTGGNLRGYTF
TRBD1	TRBV28	TRBJ1-5	once	TGTGCCAGCAGTTTAGGTCAGGGGGTCAATCAGCCCCAGCATTTT	CASSLGQGVNQPQHF
.	TRBV3-1/TRBV3-2	TRBJ2-5	.	TGTGCCAGCAGCCAAGGGGGGCTGGAGACCCAGTACTTC	CASSQGGLETQYF
.	TRBV11-3	TRBJ1-1	.	TGTGCCAGCAGCTTGGACAGCCACACTGAAGCTTTCTTT	CASSLDSHTEAFF
.	TRBV29-1	TRBJ2-1	.	TGCAGCGTTGCCTCCTTAAATGAGCAGTTCTTC	CSVASLNEQFF
.	TRBV6-1	TRBJ2-1	.	TGTGCCAGCAGTGGTGGGGACTTCATTTGGTCCTACAATGAGCAGTTCTTC	CASSGGDFIWSYNEQFF
.	TRBV6-4	TRBJ2-1	.	TGTGCCAGCAGTGATGCGGGTAAGAGGGATGAGCAGTTCTTC	CASSDAGKRDEQFF
TRBD1	TRBV7-9	TRBJ2-7	once	TGTGCCAGCAGCTTAGTGGGACAGGCCTCCTACGAGCAGTACTTC	CASSLVGQASYEQYF
.	TRBV27	TRBJ1-5	once	TGTGCCTCCGGGAAGTGGAATCAGCCCCAGCATTTT	CASGKWNQPQHF
TRBD1	TRBV30	TRBJ2-7	many	TGTGCCTGGAGTCCGGGGACGACAGGGGGCAGTTACGAGCAGTACTTC	CAWSPGTTGGSYEQYF